The T cell receptor (beta chain) described here comes from a study of CD8+ T cells in alopecia areata. Study background: Disease severity was quantified as SALT score of affected scalp area.

Worth noting for this clone: Its target is not known. Additional DNA sequences in this sample encode the identical CDR3.

Study outcomes and limitations: Given one nonresponder, whether baseline CD8+ expansion relates to response remains uncertain. In lesional scalp, particularly from alopecia totalis/universalis, clonality was higher than in normal scalp. Tofacitinib significantly brought down scalp clonality and expanded CD8+ clones among top 100.

This CDR3 has 13 amino acids. The germline CDR1 and CDR2 sequences are SGHAT and FQNNGV. The V gene lost 1 base and the J gene lost 5 bases, with 7 bases spanning the gap. Reverse transcription of extracted RNA yielded cDNA, which provided the sequencing template. Assay: immunoSEQ multiplex PCR; the TCRdb copy retains only in-frame clones and omits some. This sample has 75,000 to 100,000 clones, with 70% to 85% found just once. Treatment of the sample: oral pan-JAK inhibitor, 5-10 mg twice daily. The specimen comprised CD8+ T cells sorted from blood, sampled at week 44, from a patient treated with tofacitinib. The V gene is TRBV11-2, the J gene TRBJ2-3; TRBD2 is a possible D gene (5 bases). The clonotype comes from a human donor with alopecia areata. The CDR3 DNA is TGTGCCAGCAGCTTAGGCGCGGGAGATACGCAGTATTTT. It is translated as CASSLGAGDTQYF.